What follows are 20 T cell receptor beta chains derived from one specimen sequenced in a study of CD8 T cells in ankylosing spondylitis. Via MiXCR, TCRdb re-called the 5' RACE reads, giving one row per CDR3 protein. The table lists more than 95,000 distinct CDR3 sequences, roughly 8% of them singletons. Source material: blood, either unsorted or a sorted T cell fraction (not recorded which). These receptors were taken from a male donor with ankylosing spondylitis or in good health (not recorded which).

This clonotype has ten or more counts. This rearrangement joins TRBV7-2 to TRBJ2-1; D might be TRBD2 (7 bases). CDR3 length: 15 residues. Germline values: CDR1 SGHTA, CDR2 FQGNSA. V lost 0 bases, J lost 8 bases, and 14 bases lay in between. The CDR3 protein is CASSLAAGAFDEQFF. CDR3 sequence (DNA): TGTGCCAGCAGCTTAGCCGCGGGGGCCTTCGATGAGCAGTTCTTC.

This clonotype was picked up many times. The J gene is TRBJ2-3, the V gene TRBV12-3 or TRBV12-4, with D possibly matching TRBD2 (5 bases). V lost 5 bases and J lost 3, with 18 bases in between. The CDR3 is 16 amino acids. CDR3 loop: CASSPGLAEDTDTQYF. The CDR3 coding sequence is TGTGCCAGCAGTCCTGGACTGGCTGAGGATACAGATACGCAGTATTTT.

Remarks on this clonotype: An end of the junction does not agree with germline; a read error may underlie this. This chain uses TRBV29-1 with TRBJ1-1; no definite D call. This CDR3 is 14 amino acids long. Germline V gene lookup returns CDR1 SQVTM and CDR2 ANQGSEA. CDR3 coding DNA: TGCAGCGGGATTGACGAGGCGATGAACACTAAAGCTTTCTTT. It yields the protein CSGIDEAMNTKAFF.

This clonotype was picked up many times. The chain couples TRBV4-3 to TRBJ1-3; D possibly corresponds to TRBD1 (6 bases). V was cut by 0 bases and J by 2 bases, with 8 bases left in between. The CDR3 is made up of 15 amino acids. CDR1 and CDR2 (germline): LGHNA, YSLEER. As DNA, the CDR3 is TGCGCCAGCAGCCAAGAGTCAGGGGCTGGAAACACCATATATTTT. Its protein product is CASSQESGAGNTIYF.

Many counts were recorded for this clonotype. CDR3 region: CASSYQTSGRNEQFF. CDR3 sequence (DNA): TGCGCCAGCAGCTATCAGACTAGCGGGAGGAATGAGCAGTTCTTC. The rearrangement uses TRBV5-1 and TRBJ2-1; the match to TRBD2 covers 13 bases. Germline trimming cut 3 bases from V and 7 bases from J; bases unmatched to any gene: 4. Germline V lookup: CDR1 SGHRS, CDR2 YFSETQ. This CDR3 contains 15 residues.

This clonotype has ten or more counts. V is TRBV5-1 and J is TRBJ2-7; 10 nucleotides line up with TRBD1. The CDR3 length is 13 residues. Germline V gene lookup returns CDR1 SGHRS and CDR2 YFSETQ. V gave up 5 bases and J gave up 4 bases; unmatched junction bases: 3. The CDR3 region has the DNA TGCGCCAGCAGTACGGGACAGGGGTACGAGCAGTACTTC. Its protein is CASSTGQGYEQYF.

This clonotype was recorded many times. The gene calls are TRBV5-1 and TRBJ2-1; D perhaps matches TRBD1 (5 bases). V gave up 3 bases and J gave up 1 base, with 14 bases separating them. The CDR3 extends over 16 amino acids. Germline CDR1 is SGHRS and CDR2 is YFSETQ. The CDR3 sequence: CASSSTGHRSYNEQFF. The CDR3 DNA is TGCGCCAGCAGCTCTACCGGACACCGATCCTACAATGAGCAGTTCTTC.

This clonotype was found many times. The rearrangement links TRBV7-8 to TRBJ2-7; D is ambiguous. Trimming stripped 6 bases from V and 1 base from J, with 10 bases between. The CDR3 has 13 amino acids. CDR1 is SGHVS and CDR2 is FQNEAQ in the germline V gene. The CDR3 loop is CASRGRSSYEQYF. The CDR3, as DNA: TGTGCCAGCAGAGGCAGGTCTTCCTACGAGCAGTACTTC.

This clonotype was counted at least ten times. The V and J genes are TRBV24-1 and TRBJ2-3; 11 bases agree with TRBD1. The length of the CDR3 is 17 residues. V lost 3 bases and J lost 3; bases outside the gene matches: 7. Per germline, CDR1 KGHDR and CDR2 SFDVKD. CDR3 nucleotide sequence: TGTGCCACCAGTGATCCTCCTGGGACAGGGGGGACAGATACGCAGTATTTT. Encoded protein: CATSDPPGTGGTDTQYF.

This clonotype was picked up a small number of times. V and J are TRBV3-1 and TRBJ2-1, with a tentative D call TRBD2 (7 bases). The CDR3 contains 17 residues. Trimming cost V 6 bases and J 2 bases, with 20 bases left between them. From germline, CDR1 is LGHDT and CDR2 YNNKEL (reference sequence). The CDR3 DNA is TGTGCCAGCAGGAAAGGGGGTGGTGGGAGGGCCTACAATGAGCAGTTCTTC. Translated: CASRKGGGGRAYNEQFF.

In this sample, this clonotype turned up many times. The chain is built from TRBV18 and TRBJ2-7; D gene ambiguous. V lost 3 bases, J lost 2 bases, and 8 bases lay in between. The CDR3 runs 13 residues. Germline V lookup: CDR1 KGHSH, CDR2 LQKENI. CDR3 in DNA: TGTGCCAGCTCACCGTCAGGACCCTACGAGCAGTACTTC. Translated: CASSPSGPYEQYF.

This clonotype was recorded at least ten times. This chain connects TRBV7-3 to TRBJ2-7; no reliable D call. Germline assignment: CDR1 SGHTA and CDR2 FQGTGA. The V end was cut by 1 base, the J end by 4 bases, with 8 bases between. The CDR3 consists of 13 residues. The CDR3 region has the DNA TGTGCCAGCAGCTTAAAACGGAATTACGAGCAGTACTTC. Protein sequence: CASSLKRNYEQYF.

Remarks on this clonotype: The junction does not match germline at one end; this may be a read error. The J gene is TRBJ1-1, the V gene TRBV7-9; maybe TRBD1 (6 bases). The CDR3 covers 13 residues. The germline CDR1 and CDR2 sequences are SEHNR and FQNEAQ (reference sequence). For the CDR3, the DNA is TGTGTCAGCAGCCATTCCGGACAGCTTGAAGCTTTCTTT. This codes for CVSSHSGQLEAFF. The whole variable domain, filled in from reference TRBV7-9 and TRBJ1-1, reads DTGVSQNPRHKITKRGQNVTFRCDPISEHNRLYWYRQTLGQGPEFLTYFQNEAQLEKSRLLSDRFSAERPKGSFSTLEIQRTEQGDSAMYLCVSSHSGQLEAFFGQGTRLTVV.

This clonotype occurred a few times. The chain recombines TRBV4-2 with TRBJ2-6, with unresolved D. The CDR3 totals 18 residues. Germline CDR1 reads LGHNA; CDR2 reads YNFKEQ. The germline V and J ends were trimmed by 5 bases and 6 bases, with 23 bases remaining between them. CDR3 sequence reads: CASSTRLPELTKANVLTF. In DNA, the CDR3 is TGTGCCAGCAGCACAAGATTACCCGAGTTAACTAAGGCCAACGTCCTGACTTTC.

The table lists this clonotype with many counts. The DNA of the CDR3 is TGCAGTGCTAGAGATCCCTACTTGGTCTACGAGCAGTACTTC. It codes for CSARDPYLVYEQYF. The rearrangement links TRBV20-1 to TRBJ2-7; no firm D call. Trimming pared 0 bases from V and 3 bases from J, leaving 12 bases between. Germline-derived CDR1 and CDR2 are DFQATT and SNEGSKA (reference sequence). This CDR3 contains 14 residues.

V is TRBV27 and J is TRBJ2-7, with 9 bases that match TRBD1. Looked up from germline, CDR1 is MNHEY and CDR2 is SMNVEV (reference sequence). This CDR3 has 16 residues. V trimming: 5 bases; J trimming: 0 bases; junction bases outside the gene matches: 8. The CDR3 sequence: CASSPGQGMSSYEQYF. For the CDR3, the DNA is TGTGCCAGCAGTCCAGGACAGGGGATGAGCTCCTACGAGCAGTACTTC.

This clonotype has just a few counts. The chain recombines TRBV29-1 with TRBJ2-1; no definite D call. Trimming pared 3 bases from V and 3 bases from J, leaving 12 bases between. CDR1 and CDR2 (germline): SQVTM, ANQGSEA. The CDR3 runs to 14 residues. The CDR3 loop is CSVEVGRIYNEQFF. The CDR3 DNA is TGCAGCGTTGAGGTCGGCAGGATCTACAATGAGCAGTTCTTC.

This clonotype has at least ten counts. The J gene is TRBJ2-3, the V gene TRBV24-1, with D maybe TRBD2 (5 bases). CDR1 and CDR2 from the germline V gene are KGHDR and SFDVKD. V shed 9 bases and J shed 3 bases, with 21 bases lying between them. This CDR3 comprises 16 residues. Here the CDR3 DNA reads TGTGCCACCCCCTCTCAGCGAGCGGAGGAGACAGATACGCAGTATTTT. Translation: CATPSQRAEETDTQYF.

This clonotype was seen only a few times. The chain has TRBV7-2 and TRBJ2-3, with TRBD2 identical over 9 bases. The germline CDR1 and CDR2 sequences are SGHTA and FQGNSA. This CDR3 is built from 16 residues. The V gene end was trimmed by 8 bases and the J gene end by 0 bases; junction bases not matched to a gene: 9. CDR3 in DNA: TGTGCCAGCTGGTGGGTAGCGGGAGCTAGCACAGATACGCAGTATTTT. Protein product: CASWWVAGASTDTQYF.

This clonotype was counted at least ten times. The chain carries TRBV7-9 and TRBJ2-5, with D maybe TRBD1 (6 bases). This CDR3 has 15 residues. The germline gives CDR1 SEHNR, CDR2 FQNEAQ (reference sequence). The V gene lost 2 bases and the J gene lost 1 base, with 11 bases spanning the gap. This chain's CDR3 is CASSLLGTTQETQYF. The CDR3, as DNA: TGTGCCAGCAGCTTACTCGGGACAACCCAAGAGACCCAGTACTTC.